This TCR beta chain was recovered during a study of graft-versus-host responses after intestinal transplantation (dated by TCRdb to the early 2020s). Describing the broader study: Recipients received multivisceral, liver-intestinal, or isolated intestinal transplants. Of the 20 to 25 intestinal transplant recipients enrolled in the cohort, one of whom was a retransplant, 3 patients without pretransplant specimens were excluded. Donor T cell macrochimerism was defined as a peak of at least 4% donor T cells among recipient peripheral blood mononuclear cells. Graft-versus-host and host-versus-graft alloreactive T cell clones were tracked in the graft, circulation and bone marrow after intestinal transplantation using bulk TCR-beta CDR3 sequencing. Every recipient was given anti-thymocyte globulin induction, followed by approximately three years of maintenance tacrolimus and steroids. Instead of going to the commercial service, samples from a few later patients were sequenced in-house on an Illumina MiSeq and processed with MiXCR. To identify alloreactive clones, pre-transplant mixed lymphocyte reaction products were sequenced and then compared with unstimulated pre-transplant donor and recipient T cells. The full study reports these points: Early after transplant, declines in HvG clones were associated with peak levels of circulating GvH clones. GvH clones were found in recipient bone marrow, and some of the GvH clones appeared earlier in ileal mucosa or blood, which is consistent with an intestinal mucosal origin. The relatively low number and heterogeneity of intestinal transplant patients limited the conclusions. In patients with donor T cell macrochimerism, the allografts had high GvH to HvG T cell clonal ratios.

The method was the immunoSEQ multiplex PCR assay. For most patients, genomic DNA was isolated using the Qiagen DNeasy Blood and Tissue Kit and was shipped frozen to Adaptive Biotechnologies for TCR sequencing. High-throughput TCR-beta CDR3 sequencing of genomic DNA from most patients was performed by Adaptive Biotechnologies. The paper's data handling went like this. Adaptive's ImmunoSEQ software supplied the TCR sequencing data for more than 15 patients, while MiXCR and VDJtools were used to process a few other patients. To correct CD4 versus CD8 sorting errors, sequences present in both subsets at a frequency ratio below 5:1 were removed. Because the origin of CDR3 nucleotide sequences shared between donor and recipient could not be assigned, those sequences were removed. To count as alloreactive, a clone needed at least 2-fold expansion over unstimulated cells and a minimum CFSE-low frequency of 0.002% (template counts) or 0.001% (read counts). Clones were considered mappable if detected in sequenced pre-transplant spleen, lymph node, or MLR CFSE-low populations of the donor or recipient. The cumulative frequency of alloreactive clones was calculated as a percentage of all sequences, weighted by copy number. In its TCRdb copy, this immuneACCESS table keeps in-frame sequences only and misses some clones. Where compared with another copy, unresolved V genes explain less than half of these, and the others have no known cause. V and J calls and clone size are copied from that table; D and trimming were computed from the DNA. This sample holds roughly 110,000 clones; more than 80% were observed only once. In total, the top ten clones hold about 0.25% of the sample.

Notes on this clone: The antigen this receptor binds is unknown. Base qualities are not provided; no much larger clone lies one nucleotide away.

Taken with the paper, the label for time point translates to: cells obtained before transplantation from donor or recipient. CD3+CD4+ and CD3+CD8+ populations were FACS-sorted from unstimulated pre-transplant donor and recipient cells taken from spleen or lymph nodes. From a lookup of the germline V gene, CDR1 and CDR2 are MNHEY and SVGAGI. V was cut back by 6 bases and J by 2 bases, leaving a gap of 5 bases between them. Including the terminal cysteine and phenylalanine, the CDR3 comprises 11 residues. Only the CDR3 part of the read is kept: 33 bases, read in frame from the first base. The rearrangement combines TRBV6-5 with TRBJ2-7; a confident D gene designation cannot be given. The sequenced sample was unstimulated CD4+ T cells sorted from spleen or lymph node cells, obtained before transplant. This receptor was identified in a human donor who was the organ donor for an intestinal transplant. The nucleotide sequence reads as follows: TGTGCCAGCAGGTTCGCCTACGAGCAGTACTTC. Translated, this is CASRFAYEQYF.